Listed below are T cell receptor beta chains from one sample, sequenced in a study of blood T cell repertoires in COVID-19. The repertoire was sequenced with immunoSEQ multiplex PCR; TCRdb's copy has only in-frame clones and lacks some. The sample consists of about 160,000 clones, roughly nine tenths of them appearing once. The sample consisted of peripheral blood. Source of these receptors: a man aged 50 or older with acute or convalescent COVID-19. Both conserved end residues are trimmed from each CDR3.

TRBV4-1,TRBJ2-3,ASSHNYRHSGDYTQY
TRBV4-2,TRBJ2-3,ASCPAGLTDTQY
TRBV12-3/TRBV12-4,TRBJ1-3,ASTRMAGNTIY
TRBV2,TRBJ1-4,ASSGTGRPPTNEKLF
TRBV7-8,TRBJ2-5,ASSLGVSGGTLETQY
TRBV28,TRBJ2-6,ASRPSGSGANVLT
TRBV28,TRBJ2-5,ASSFIAGSQETQY
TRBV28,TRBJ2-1,ASSFEAGSENEQF
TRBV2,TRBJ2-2,ANRQVLNTGELF
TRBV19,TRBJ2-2,ASSHTSDHTGELF
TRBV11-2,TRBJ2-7,ASSVTYEQY
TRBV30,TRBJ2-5,AWAGSKETQY
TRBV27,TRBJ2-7,ASSLGTSLHEQY
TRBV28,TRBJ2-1,ASSPGQNNEQF
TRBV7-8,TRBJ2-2,ASSRRLAGGDTGELF
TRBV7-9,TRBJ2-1,ASSPRSRVDNEQF
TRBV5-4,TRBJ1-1,ASSFSRDRNTEAF
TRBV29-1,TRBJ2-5,SGGGTIQETQY
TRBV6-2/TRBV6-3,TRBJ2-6,ASSLRASGANVLT
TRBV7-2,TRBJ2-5,ASSLDPSSVETQY
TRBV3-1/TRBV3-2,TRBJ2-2,ASSQSFWTGSSGELF
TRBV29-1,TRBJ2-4,SVGVRNRDDIQY
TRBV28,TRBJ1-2,ASRPTGSYGYT
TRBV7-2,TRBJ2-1,ASSFSLGTSGRGQF
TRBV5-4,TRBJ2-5,ASTPRGGTGEWETQY
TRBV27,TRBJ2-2,ASGGGSHGELF